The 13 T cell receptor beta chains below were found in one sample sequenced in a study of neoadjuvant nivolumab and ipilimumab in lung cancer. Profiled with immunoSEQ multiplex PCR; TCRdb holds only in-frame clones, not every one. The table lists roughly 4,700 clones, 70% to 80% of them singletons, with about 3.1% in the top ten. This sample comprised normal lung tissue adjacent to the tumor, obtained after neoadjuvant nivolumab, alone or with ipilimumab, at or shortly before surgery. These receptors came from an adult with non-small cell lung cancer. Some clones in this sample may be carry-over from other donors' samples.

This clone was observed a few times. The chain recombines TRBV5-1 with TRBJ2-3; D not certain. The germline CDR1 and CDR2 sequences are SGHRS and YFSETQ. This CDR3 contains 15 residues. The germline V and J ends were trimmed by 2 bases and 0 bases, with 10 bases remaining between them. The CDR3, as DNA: TGCGCCAGCAGCTTAGACGTTACTAGCACAGATACGCAGTATTTT. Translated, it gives CASSLDVTSTDTQYF.

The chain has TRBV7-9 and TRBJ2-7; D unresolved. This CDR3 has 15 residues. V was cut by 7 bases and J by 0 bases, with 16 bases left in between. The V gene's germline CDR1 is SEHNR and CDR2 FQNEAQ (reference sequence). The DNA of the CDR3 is TGTGCCAGCACCGCATCGGAGAAAAGCTCCTACGAGCAGTACTTC. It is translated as CASTASEKSSYEQYF. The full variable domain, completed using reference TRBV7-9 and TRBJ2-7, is DTGVSQNPRHKITKRGQNVTFRCDPISEHNRLYWYRQTLGQGPEFLTYFQNEAQLEKSRLLSDRFSAERPKGSFSTLEIQRTEQGDSAMYLCASTASEKSSYEQYFGPGTRLTVT.

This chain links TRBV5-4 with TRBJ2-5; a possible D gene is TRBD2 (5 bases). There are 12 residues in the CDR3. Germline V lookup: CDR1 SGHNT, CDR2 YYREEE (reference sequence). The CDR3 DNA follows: TGTGCGGTGGGCGGGTCCCAAGAGACCCAGTACTTC. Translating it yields CAVGGSQETQYF.

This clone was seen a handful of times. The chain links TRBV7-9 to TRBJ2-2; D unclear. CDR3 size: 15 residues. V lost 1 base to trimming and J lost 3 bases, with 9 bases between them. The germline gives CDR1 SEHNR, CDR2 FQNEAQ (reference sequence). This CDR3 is CASSLVKRDTGELFF. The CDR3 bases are TGTGCCAGCAGCTTAGTCAAGAGAGACACCGGGGAGCTGTTTTTT.

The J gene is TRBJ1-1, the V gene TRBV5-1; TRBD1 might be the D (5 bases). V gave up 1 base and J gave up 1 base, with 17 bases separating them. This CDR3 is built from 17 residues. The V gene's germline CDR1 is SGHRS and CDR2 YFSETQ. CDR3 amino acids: CASSLTGGVLGNTEAFF. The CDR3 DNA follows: TGCGCCAGCAGCTTGACGGGGGGGGTATTAGGGAACACTGAAGCTTTCTTT.

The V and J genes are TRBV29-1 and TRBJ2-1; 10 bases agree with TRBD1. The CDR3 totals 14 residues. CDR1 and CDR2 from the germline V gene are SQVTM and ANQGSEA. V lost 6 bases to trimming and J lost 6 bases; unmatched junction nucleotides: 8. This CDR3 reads CSVTGTGVANEQFF. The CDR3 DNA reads TGCAGCGTGACCGGGACAGGGGTTGCCAATGAGCAGTTCTTC.

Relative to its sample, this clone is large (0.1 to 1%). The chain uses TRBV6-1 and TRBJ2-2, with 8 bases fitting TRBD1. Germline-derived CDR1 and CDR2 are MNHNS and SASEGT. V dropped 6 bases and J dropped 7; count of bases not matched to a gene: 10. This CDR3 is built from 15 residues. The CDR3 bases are TGTGCCAGCAGAAGTACCGACAGGGGTATCGGGGAGCTGTTTTTT. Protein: CASRSTDRGIGELFF.

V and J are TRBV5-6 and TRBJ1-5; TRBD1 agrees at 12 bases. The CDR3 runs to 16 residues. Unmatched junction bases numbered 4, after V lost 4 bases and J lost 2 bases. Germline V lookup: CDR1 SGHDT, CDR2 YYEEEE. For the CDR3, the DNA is TGTGCCAGCAGCCCGGGACAGGGGGCCGGCAATCAGCCCCAGCATTTT. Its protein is CASSPGQGAGNQPQHF.

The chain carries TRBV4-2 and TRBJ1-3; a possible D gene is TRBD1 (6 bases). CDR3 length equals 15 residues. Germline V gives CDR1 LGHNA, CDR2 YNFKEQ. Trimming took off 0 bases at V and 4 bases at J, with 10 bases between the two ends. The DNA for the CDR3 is TGTGCCAGCAGCCAAGATCGCGGGGGCGGAAACACCATATATTTT. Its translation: CASSQDRGGGNTIYF.

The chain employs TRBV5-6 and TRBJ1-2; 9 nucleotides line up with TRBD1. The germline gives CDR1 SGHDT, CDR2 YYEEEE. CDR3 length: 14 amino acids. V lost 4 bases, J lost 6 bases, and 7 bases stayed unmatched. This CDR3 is CASSLTRQGDGYTF. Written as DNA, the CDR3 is TGTGCCAGCAGCCTTACCCGACAGGGGGATGGCTACACCTTC. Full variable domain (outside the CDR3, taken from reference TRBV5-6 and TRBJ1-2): DAGVTQSPTHLIKTRGQQVTLRCSPKSGHDTVSWYQQALGQGPQFIFQYYEEEERQRGNFPDRFSGHQFPNYSSELNVNALLLGDSALYLCASSLTRQGDGYTFGSGTRLTVV.

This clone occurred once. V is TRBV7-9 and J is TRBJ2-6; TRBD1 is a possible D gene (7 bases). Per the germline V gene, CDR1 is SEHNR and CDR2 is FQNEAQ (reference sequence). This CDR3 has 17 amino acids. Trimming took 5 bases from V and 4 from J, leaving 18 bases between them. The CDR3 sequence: CASSTTQGGGGANVLTF. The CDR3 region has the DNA TGTGCCAGCAGCACAACGCAGGGGGGAGGAGGGGCCAACGTCCTGACTTTC.

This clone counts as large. This chain's CDR3 is CASSQDRQAVYGYTF. Written as DNA, the CDR3 is TGTGCCAGCAGCCAAGATCGGCAGGCGGTCTATGGCTACACCTTC. This sequence joins TRBV14 and TRBJ1-2; no clear D gene. The CDR3 covers 15 residues. Germline V gene sequence: CDR1 SGHDN, CDR2 FVKESK. The V end lost 0 bases, the J end lost 4 bases, and 12 bases lay between the germline ends.

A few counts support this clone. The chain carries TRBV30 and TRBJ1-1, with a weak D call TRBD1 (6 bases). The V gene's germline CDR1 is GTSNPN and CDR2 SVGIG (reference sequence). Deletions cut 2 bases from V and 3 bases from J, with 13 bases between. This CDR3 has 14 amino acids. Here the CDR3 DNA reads TGTGCCTGGAGTTCCTGGGGGGCGGACACTGAAGCTTTCTTT. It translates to CAWSSWGADTEAFF.